This T cell receptor beta chain is from a study of post-analysis software for immune sequencing data. Study results and caveats: Patients showed TRBV5-6, TRBV5-1 and TRBV20-1 among about five TRBV segments more frequent than in controls. For normalized Chao1 diversity, multiple sclerosis patients scored significantly lower than controls did.

Unique molecular identifiers were carried by the TCR beta cDNA libraries. One entry per CDR3 protein, called by TCRdb with MiXCR from the PCR reads. There are about 460,000 distinct CDR3 sequences in the sample; approximately 45% occur only once, and 12% lies in the top ten. This CDR3 has 15 residues. The germline V and J ends were trimmed by 0 bases and 2 bases, with 14 bases remaining between them. Per the germline V gene, CDR1 is DFQATT and CDR2 is SNEGSKA (reference sequence). About this clonotype: Its antigen is currently unknown.

Sequenced sample: blood. The TCR sequence derives from a girl under 18 with multiple sclerosis. The chain joins TRBV20-1 to TRBJ2-7; TRBD2 might be the D (6 bases). The chain's CDR3 is CSARDPGLTTYEQYF. In nucleotides, the CDR3 is TGCAGTGCTAGAGACCCGGGACTTACAACCTACGAGCAGTACTTC.